The 26 T cell receptor beta chains below all came from one sample that was sequenced in a study of blood T cell repertoires in COVID-19 (dated by TCRdb to the early 2020s). The method was the immunoSEQ multiplex PCR assay. Entries here come from immuneACCESS through TCRdb and include only in-frame sequences with V and J called. Some clones fail to appear in such tables; in the studies checked, an unresolved V gene covers under half of the shortfall, and the cause of the remainder is unknown. The sample data list 60,000 to 90,000 clones, and more than 80% of these were observed just once. Less than 0.85% of the sample goes to the ten largest clones. Material for sequencing was peripheral blood. Receptor source: an elderly woman with acute or convalescent COVID-19.

V and J are TRBV7-2 and TRBJ2-3; D perhaps matches TRBD1 (5 bases). Deletions cut 4 bases from V and 5 bases from J, with 7 bases between. From germline, CDR1 is SGHTA and CDR2 FQGNSA. The CDR3 consists of 12 residues. The DNA of the CDR3 is TGTGCCAGCAGCTATAGGGGAGATACGCAGTATTTT. This translates into CASSYRGDTQYF.

The genes are TRBV2 and TRBJ1-1; weak D call: TRBD1 (5 bases). The germline V and J ends were trimmed by 7 bases and 0 bases, with 12 bases remaining between them. The CDR3 spans 14 residues. Germline CDR1 SNHLY, CDR2 FYNNEI. The CDR3 sequence is CASKPTVMNTEAFF. For the CDR3, the DNA is TGTGCCAGCAAGCCGACAGTAATGAACACTGAAGCTTTCTTT. Complete variable domain (other parts from reference TRBV2 and TRBJ1-1): EPEVTQTPSHQVTQMGQEVILRCVPISNHLYFYWYRQILGQKVEFLVSFYNNEISEKSEIFDDQFSVERPDGSNFTLKIRSTKLEDSAMYFCASKPTVMNTEAFFGQGTRLTVV.

This rearrangement joins TRBV11-2 to TRBJ2-7, with 7 positions matching TRBD1. V shed 5 bases and J 4 bases; nucleotides not matched to a gene: 5. Germline V gives CDR1 SGHAT, CDR2 FQNNGV. CDR3 length: 13 residues. The CDR3 loop reads CASSGQVEYEQYF. CDR3 DNA: TGTGCCAGCAGCGGACAGGTGGAGTACGAGCAGTACTTC.

The chain couples TRBV7-9 to TRBJ2-7; the match to TRBD2 covers 9 bases. Trimming at V came to 5 bases and at J to 7 bases, leaving 6 bases not matched to a gene. This CDR3 contains 13 residues. Germline CDR1 is SEHNR and CDR2 is FQNEAQ (reference sequence). This CDR3 is CASSPPAGGEQYF. As DNA, the CDR3 is TGTGCCAGCAGCCCCCCAGCGGGAGGTGAGCAGTACTTC. The complete variable domain, with remaining parts taken from reference TRBV7-9 and TRBJ2-7, reads DTGVSQNPRHKITKRGQNVTFRCDPISEHNRLYWYRQTLGQGPEFLTYFQNEAQLEKSRLLSDRFSAERPKGSFSTLEIQRTEQGDSAMYLCASSPPAGGEQYFGPGTRLTVT.

The CDR3 loop is CASSLADYPYNEQFF. For the CDR3, the DNA is TGTGCCAGCAGCTTAGCCGACTATCCATACAATGAGCAGTTCTTC. The chain couples TRBV7-9 to TRBJ2-1, with D possibly being TRBD2 (5 bases). Trimming took off 0 bases at V and 4 bases at J, with 10 bases between the two ends. Germline V gene lookup returns CDR1 SEHNR and CDR2 FQNEAQ (reference sequence). This CDR3 is built from 15 residues.

The chain recombines TRBV4-1 with TRBJ1-2, with D uncertain. CDR3 size: 17 residues. The V gene's germline CDR1 is MGHRA and CDR2 YSYEKL. V lost 1 base and J 0 bases, leaving 15 bases between the germline ends. The CDR3 spells CASSQGLPPGANYGYTF. For the CDR3, the DNA is TGCGCCAGCAGCCAAGGCCTGCCTCCCGGGGCTAACTATGGCTACACCTTC.

The rearrangement joins TRBV4-2 to TRBJ2-2; 7 bases map to TRBD1. Trimming took 2 bases from V and 3 from J; bases not matched to a gene: 3. Germline CDR1 LGHNA, CDR2 YNFKEQ. The CDR3 extends over 15 amino acids. This chain's CDR3 is CASSQRDRDTGELFF. CDR3 DNA: TGTGCCAGCAGCCAACGAGACAGGGACACCGGGGAGCTGTTTTTT.

V is TRBV19 and J is TRBJ1-4, with D tentatively TRBD1 (6 bases). Deletions cut 6 bases from V and 6 bases from J, with 17 bases between. The CDR3 extends over 15 amino acids. CDR1 is LNHDA, CDR2 SQIVND, per germline (reference sequence). The CDR3 here is CASRTSGVGHEKLFF. The CDR3 DNA is TGTGCCAGTAGAACGTCAGGGGTTGGGCATGAAAAACTGTTTTTT.

V usage is TRBV18 and J usage is TRBJ1-2; 7 nucleotides agree with TRBD1. The CDR3 runs to 13 residues. Germline-derived CDR1 and CDR2 are KGHSH and LQKENI. With 3 bases clipped from V and 8 bases from J, the junction kept 6 bases outside the gene matches. The CDR3 is CASSPDRSGGYTF. Here the CDR3 DNA reads TGTGCCAGCTCACCGGACAGGAGTGGCGGCTACACCTTC.

This sequence joins TRBV18 and TRBJ1-5; weak D call: TRBD1 (6 bases). Germline CDR1 is KGHSH and CDR2 is LQKENI. V was trimmed by 5 bases and J by 4 bases, leaving 9 bases between them. This CDR3 spans 13 amino acids. The CDR3 DNA reads as TGTGCCAGCTCATCGGACAGAAATCAGCCCCAGCATTTT. Its translation: CASSSDRNQPQHF. Drawing the rest from reference TRBV18 and TRBJ1-5, the complete variable domain is NAGVMQNPRHLVRRRGQEARLRCSPMKGHSHVYWYRQLPEEGLKFMVYLQKENIIDESGMPKERFSAEFPKEGPSILRIQQVVRGDSAAYFCASSSDRNQPQHFGDGTRLSIL.

This chain uses TRBV28 with TRBJ1-5; tentatively, D is TRBD1 (5 bases). Trimming pared 1 base from V and 6 bases from J, leaving 16 bases between. CDR1 is MDHEN, CDR2 SYDVKM, per germline. This CDR3 has 16 residues. CDR3 in DNA: TGTGCCAGCAGTTTATTAACACTGAGGGGAGGTCAGCCCCAGCATTTT. This gives the protein CASSLLTLRGGQPQHF.

The chain uses TRBV19 and TRBJ1-1; 12 bases match TRBD1. CDR3 length equals 16 residues. Trimming cost V 7 bases and J 1 base; bases outside gene matches: 7. Germline V gene lookup returns CDR1 LNHDA and CDR2 SQIVND (reference sequence). CDR3 in amino acids: CASIRDRGRGNTEAFF. CDR3 coding DNA: TGTGCCAGTATTCGGGACAGGGGGCGGGGGAACACTGAAGCTTTCTTT.

The chain combines TRBV5-1 with TRBJ1-4, with D tentatively TRBD1 (5 bases). The CDR3 runs to 13 residues. The V and J ends lost 4 bases and 7 bases respectively, with 11 bases between them. The germline CDR1 and CDR2 sequences are SGHRS and YFSETQ. The CDR3 spells CASSKDKSEKLFF. In DNA, the CDR3 is TGCGCCAGCAGCAAGGACAAGTCTGAAAAACTGTTTTTT.

The genes are TRBV5-1 and TRBJ2-3; possibly TRBD1 for D (5 bases). The CDR3 covers 16 residues. Germline assignment: CDR1 SGHRS and CDR2 YFSETQ. V lost 0 bases and J 6 bases, leaving 17 bases between the germline ends. CDR3 in amino acids: CASSLAGAGQADTQYF. CDR3 DNA: TGCGCCAGCAGCTTGGCTGGGGCCGGGCAGGCTGATACGCAGTATTTT.

J is TRBJ1-1 and V is TRBV20-1; D remains unclear. Trimming cost V 1 base and J 5 bases, with 5 bases left between them. Germline loops: CDR1 DFQATT, CDR2 SNEGSKA (reference sequence). This CDR3 comprises 11 residues. CDR3: CSARGLTEAFF. CDR3 nucleotides: TGCAGTGCTAGAGGCCTAACTGAAGCTTTCTTT.

The chain joins TRBV5-5 to TRBJ1-3, with D unresolved. The germline V gene encodes CDR1 SGHKS and CDR2 YYEKEE (reference sequence). V was shortened by 6 bases and J by 4 bases, with 17 bases between the two germline ends. This CDR3 is 15 amino acids long. CDR3 nucleotides: TGTGCCAGCACCTCTGGAGGAGGAACCGGAAACACCATATATTTT. It yields the protein CASTSGGGTGNTIYF.

The J gene is TRBJ1-6, the V gene TRBV7-2; D not resolved. CDR1 is SGHTA, CDR2 FQGNSA, per germline. Trimming pared 5 bases from V and 18 bases from J, leaving 23 bases between. This CDR3 region has 14 residues. The CDR3, as DNA: TGTGCCAGCAGCATTAGCGTAGGCAGGCCCGTGACCCACTTT. It yields the protein CASSISVGRPVTHF.

V is TRBV6-5 and J is TRBJ2-4; 15 bases agree with TRBD2. This CDR3 spans 15 amino acids. V lost 4 bases, J lost 6 bases, and 1 base stayed unmatched. The germline V gene has CDR1 MNHEY and CDR2 SVGAGI. The CDR3, as DNA: TGTGCCAGCAGTTTGGGACTAGCGGGAGGAAACATTCAGTACTTC. Amino acids: CASSLGLAGGNIQYF.

V is TRBV5-4 and J is TRBJ2-1; D is unclear. The V gene lost 5 bases and the J gene lost 2 bases, with 14 bases spanning the gap. The germline CDR1 and CDR2 sequences are SGHNT and YYREEE (reference sequence). CDR3 length: 15 amino acids. CDR3 loop: CASRRTTATYNEQFF. The CDR3 coding sequence is TGTGCCAGCAGAAGAACGACTGCAACCTACAATGAGCAGTTCTTC.

This chain connects TRBV18 to TRBJ2-1; D gene ambiguous. V was cut by 3 bases and J by 3 bases, with 12 bases left in between. The CDR3 length is 15 residues. The germline V gene encodes CDR1 KGHSH and CDR2 LQKENI. The CDR3 bases are TGTGCCAGCTCACCGGCCCGGCTAGACTACAATGAGCAGTTCTTC. Translating it yields CASSPARLDYNEQFF.

This clone was counted between two and nine times. The chain links TRBV4-1 to TRBJ1-3; D is undetermined. The length of the CDR3 is 15 residues. Germline V gene data show CDR1 as MGHRA and CDR2 as YSYEKL. The V end lost 1 base, the J end lost 4 bases, and 11 bases lay between the germline ends. The CDR3 region has the DNA TGCGCCAGCAGCCAAGGGCAGGTCGCCGGAAACACCATATATTTT. Amino acids: CASSQGQVAGNTIYF.

This sequence joins TRBV27 and TRBJ1-4; TRBD1 is a possible D gene (6 bases). This CDR3 is 16 amino acids long. Per germline, CDR1 MNHEY and CDR2 SMNVEV (reference sequence). Trimming took off 1 base at V and 0 bases at J, with 9 bases between the two ends. CDR3 DNA: TGTGCCAGCAGTTTATTTGGGGGCTCAACTAATGAAAAACTGTTTTTT. Protein sequence: CASSLFGGSTNEKLFF. Full variable domain (missing parts from reference TRBV27 and TRBJ1-4): EAQVTQNPRYLITVTGKKLTVTCSQNMNHEYMSWYRQDPGLGLRQIYYSMNVEVTDKGDVPEGYKVSRKEKRNFPLILESPSPNQTSLYFCASSLFGGSTNEKLFFGSGTQLSVL.

With respect to this clone: One end of the junction fails to match germline, which may point to a read error. V and J are TRBV18 and TRBJ2-3; 8 bases are a match to TRBD2. Germline V CDR1 and CDR2: KGHSH, LQKENI. The CDR3 runs 15 residues. CDR3 sequence (DNA): TGTGCCAGCTCGCCACTAGCGGTGGGCACAGATACGCAGTATTTT. It codes for CASSPLAVGTDTQYF.

The genes are TRBV9 and TRBJ2-7; TRBD1 aligns across 10 bases. Per the germline V gene, CDR1 is SGDLS and CDR2 is YYNGEE. V dropped 6 bases and J dropped 7; count of bases not matched to a gene: 7. The CDR3 is 13 residues long. The CDR3 loop reads CASNPTGGFEQYF. DNA for the CDR3: TGTGCCAGCAACCCGACAGGGGGCTTTGAGCAGTACTTC.

This clone was seen only a few times. Other nucleotide sequences in the sample specify the same CDR3. The rearrangement links TRBV3-1 (or the pseudogene TRBV3-2) to TRBJ2-2; D is unresolved. CDR1 is LGHDT, CDR2 YNNKEL, per germline (reference sequence). The CDR3 has 13 amino acids. Trimming cost V 4 bases and J 3 bases, with 6 bases left between them. CDR3 DNA: TGTGCCAGCAGCCCCCTCGACACCGGGGAGCTGTTTTTT. Translated, it gives CASSPLDTGELFF.

This clone occurred once. CDR3 sequence: CASSLGGSPYNEQFF. For the CDR3, the DNA is TGTGCCAGCAGCTTGGGCGGGAGCCCCTACAATGAGCAGTTCTTC. The chain combines TRBV5-4 with TRBJ2-1, with 7 bases identical to TRBD2. J lost 2 bases, V lost 0 bases, and 2 bases had no gene match. The germline V gene has CDR1 SGHNT and CDR2 YYREEE (reference sequence). This CDR3 has 15 residues.